The 20 T cell receptor beta chains in this list originate from one sample, sequenced in a study of cytomegalovirus exposure and HLA in healthy donors. 13 Jbeta primers and 60 Vbeta primers were used for the PCR. Profiling relied on immunoSEQ multiplex PCR, and the TCRdb table lists in-frame clones only, not all of them. Of roughly 100,000 clones listed, over 60% are singletons. Sequenced material: PBMCs. These receptors came from a male donor in good health and CMV-seropositive.

The chain recombines TRBV11-3 with TRBJ1-1; tentatively, D is TRBD1 (5 bases). CDR1 SGHNT and CDR2 YENEEA come from the germline V gene. The CDR3 spans 14 residues. The V end was cut by 2 bases, the J end by 10 bases, with 17 bases between. The CDR3 loop reads CASSLSGLVGGAFF. CDR3 DNA: TGTGCCAGCAGCTTAAGTGGACTCGTGGGGGGAGCTTTCTTT.

CDR3 in amino acids: CASSPGQGFTEKLFF. The CDR3 bases are TGTGCCAGCTCACCGGGACAGGGCTTTACTGAAAAACTGTTTTTT. V and J are TRBV18 and TRBJ1-4; 9 nucleotides align to TRBD1. The J segment lost 7 bases and the V segment lost 3 bases, leaving 6 bases of the junction unmatched. Germline V gene lookup returns CDR1 KGHSH and CDR2 LQKENI. CDR3 length equals 15 residues.

The rearrangement joins TRBV2 to TRBJ2-7; TRBD1 agrees at 10 bases. The CDR3 spans 14 residues. Germline V gene data show CDR1 as SNHLY and CDR2 as FYNNEI. J lost 5 bases, V lost 6 bases, and 7 bases had no gene match. CDR3: CASRDRGGPDEQYF. CDR3 bases: TGTGCCAGCAGGGACAGGGGGGGGCCCGACGAGCAGTACTTC.

The V call is TRBV27, the J call TRBJ2-3; TRBD1 matches at 7 bases. Germline V gene data show CDR1 as MNHEY and CDR2 as SMNVEV (reference sequence). With 7 bases clipped from V and 0 bases from J, the junction kept 4 bases outside the gene matches. The length of the CDR3 is 14 residues. The CDR3 is CASTRDSSTDTQYF. For the CDR3, the DNA is TGTGCCAGCACAAGGGACAGTAGCACAGATACGCAGTATTTT.

V is TRBV4-1 and J is TRBJ2-1, with 13 bases aligning to TRBD2. The CDR3 runs 17 residues. With V trimmed by 4 bases and J by 7 bases, 10 bases remained unmatched. Germline V gene sequence: CDR1 MGHRA, CDR2 YSYEKL. The CDR3 nucleotides read TGCGCCAGCAGCCGGCCTACTAGCGGGGGGGCCAGTAATGAGCAGTTCTTC. Translated: CASSRPTSGGASNEQFF.

The chain has TRBV2 and TRBJ1-1; 10 bases map to TRBD1. This CDR3 has 16 residues. The V and J ends lost 6 bases and 5 bases, in that order; junction bases with no gene match: 12. Per the germline V gene, CDR1 is SNHLY and CDR2 is FYNNEI. The DNA for the CDR3 is TGTGCCAGCAGCTGGACAGGGGGATCTAGGTGGACTGAAGCTTTCTTT. This gives the protein CASSWTGGSRWTEAFF.

This chain uses TRBV19 with TRBJ1-6; 8 bases align to TRBD1. In germline, CDR1 is LNHDA, CDR2 SQIVND (reference sequence). With V trimmed by 5 bases and J by 9 bases, 6 bases remained unmatched. This CDR3 region has 14 residues. In nucleotides, the CDR3 is TGTGCCAGTAGTCCACAGGGGGGGGGTTCACCCCTCCACTTT. This gives the protein CASSPQGGGSPLHF.

The chain employs TRBV9 and TRBJ2-3; 8 bases are a match to TRBD2. The CDR3 sequence is 16 residues long. Germline loops: CDR1 SGDLS, CDR2 YYNGEE. V trimming: 2 bases; J trimming: 2 bases; junction bases outside the gene matches: 7. The CDR3 nucleotides read TGTGCCAGCAGCGTCGGGGGGGGCGCGATCACAGATACGCAGTATTTT. Translating it yields CASSVGGGAITDTQYF.

The V and J genes are TRBV5-4 and TRBJ1-1, with no clear D. Germline V gene sequence: CDR1 SGHNT, CDR2 YYREEE (reference sequence). Between the trimmed V and J ends, which lost 0 bases and 0 bases, there was a span of 9 bases. The length of the CDR3 is 15 residues. CDR3 DNA sequence: TGTGCCAGCAGCTTGGCCCGGAGCATGAACACTGAAGCTTTCTTT. Translation gives CASSLARSMNTEAFF.

V is TRBV4-1 and J is TRBJ1-3; 12 bases fit TRBD1. After removal of 5 bases from V and 0 bases from J, the junction contained 11 bases not matched to a gene. Germline V gene lookup returns CDR1 MGHRA and CDR2 YSYEKL. The CDR3 spans 19 residues. The CDR3 coding sequence is TGCGCCAGCAGCGGGGGACAGGGGGCCTTCACCCTCTCTGGAAACACCATATATTTT. Amino acid sequence: CASSGGQGAFTLSGNTIYF.

The rearrangement joins TRBV6-6 to TRBJ1-4; TRBD1 matches at 11 bases. This CDR3 region has 15 residues. Germline values: CDR1 MNHNY, CDR2 SVGAGI (reference sequence). J was trimmed by 3 bases and V by 7 bases; bases with no gene match: 4. This CDR3 reads CASNRDRGANEKLFF. DNA of the CDR3: TGTGCCAGCAATCGGGACAGGGGGGCTAATGAAAAACTGTTTTTT.

The chain carries TRBV12-5 and TRBJ1-2; possible D gene TRBD1, 6 bases. V was clipped by 5 bases and J by 2 bases, with 9 bases between them. The CDR3 spans 13 residues. Germline loops: CDR1 LGHNT, CDR2 FRNRAP. CDR3 loop: CASGIGQNYGYTF. In DNA form, the CDR3 reads TGTGCTAGTGGTATCGGACAGAACTATGGCTACACCTTC.

This chain joins TRBV4-1 and TRBJ1-5; D might be TRBD1 (6 bases). In germline, CDR1 is MGHRA, CDR2 YSYEKL. The V end lost 4 bases, the J end lost 3 bases, and 19 bases lay between the germline ends. The CDR3 extends over 17 amino acids. The CDR3 loop is CASSPGEVRGHNQPQHF. CDR3 nucleotides: TGCGCCAGCAGCCCAGGGGAAGTCCGAGGGCACAATCAGCCCCAGCATTTT.

The rearrangement uses TRBV28 and TRBJ1-4; maybe TRBD1 (6 bases). V was pared by 5 bases and J by 7 bases, with 11 bases between. CDR1 and CDR2 (germline): MDHEN, SYDVKM. The CDR3 extends over 13 amino acids. The DNA for the CDR3 is TGTGCCAGCAGTACAGGGTCGGGTGAAAAACTGTTTTTT. This sequence encodes CASSTGSGEKLFF.

CDR3 DNA sequence: TGTGCCTGGATTGGGACAGGGGGAACTGGGGCCAACGTCCTGACTTTC. This encodes CAWIGTGGTGANVLTF. The chain links TRBV30 to TRBJ2-6; 11 bases line up with TRBD1. The CDR3 is 16 amino acids. The V and J ends lost 4 bases and 2 bases, in that order; junction bases with no gene match: 4. CDR1 is GTSNPN, CDR2 SVGIG, per germline (reference sequence). The full variable domain, rest sourced from reference TRBV30 and TRBJ2-6, is SQTIHQWPATLVQPVGSPLSLECTVEGTSNPNLYWYRQAAGRGLQLLFYSVGIGQISSEVPQNLSASRPQDRQFILSSKKLLLSDSGFYLCAWIGTGGTGANVLTFGAGSRLTVL.

The V gene is TRBV19, the J gene TRBJ1-1; perhaps TRBD1 as D (6 bases). The ends were cut back, 4 bases at V and 11 bases at J, with 20 bases in the middle. This CDR3 comprises 14 residues. Germline lookup yields CDR1 LNHDA and CDR2 SQIVND (reference sequence). CDR3 loop: CASSTRPRDRMAFF. CDR3 DNA sequence: TGTGCCAGTAGTACCAGACCCAGAGACAGGATGGCTTTCTTT.

This chain links TRBV9 with TRBJ2-7, with D possibly being TRBD1 (6 bases). Trimming removed 0 bases at V and 4 bases at J, with 14 bases between. Germline assignment: CDR1 SGDLS and CDR2 YYNGEE. This CDR3 has 15 residues. CDR3: CASSVEGTSSYEQYF. The DNA for the CDR3 is TGTGCCAGCAGCGTAGAAGGGACATCGAGTTACGAGCAGTACTTC.

This sequence joins TRBV7-2 and TRBJ2-1, with 7 nucleotides matching TRBD1. V dropped 3 bases and J dropped 9; count of bases not matched to a gene: 2. Germline loops: CDR1 SGHTA, CDR2 FQGNSA. The CDR3 runs 12 residues. CDR3 protein: CASSLRTGEQFF. Written as DNA, the CDR3 is TGTGCCAGCAGCTTGAGGACAGGTGAGCAGTTCTTC. Looking up the rest from reference TRBV7-2 and TRBJ2-1 gives the full variable domain: GAGVSQSPSNKVTEKGKDVELRCDPISGHTALYWYRQSLGQGLEFLIYFQGNSAPDKSGLPSDRFSAERTGGSVSTLTIQRTQQEDSAVYLCASSLRTGEQFFGPGTRLTVL.

CDR3 amino acids: CASSEFESARGTQYF. DNA for the CDR3: TGTGCCAGCAGTGAATTCGAATCGGCTAGAGGGACCCAGTACTTC. The chain carries TRBV25-1 and TRBJ2-5; D unclear. The V gene's germline CDR1 is MGHDK and CDR2 SYGVNS. Deletions cut 1 base from V and 7 bases from J, with 16 bases between. CDR3 length equals 15 residues.

V gene TRBV6-1 combines with J gene TRBJ1-6; D may be TRBD1 (6 bases). The V end was cut by 1 base, the J end by 2 bases, with 6 bases between. Looked up from germline, CDR1 is MNHNS and CDR2 is SASEGT. The CDR3 loop spans 15 amino acids. The CDR3 DNA reads TGTGCCAGCAGTGAAGGGACAGCCTATAATTCACCCCTCCACTTT. It yields the protein CASSEGTAYNSPLHF.